This TCR beta chain was documented in a study of cytotoxic CD8 clonotypes in ibrutinib-treated CLL. As for the study in general: After a median of 68 months, around 15 patients stayed remitted and 12 progressed; responses had been partial in around 25 and complete in 2. Response samples were drawn at a median of approximately 11 months of treatment, range 6 to 36. Overall study findings and caveats: Before falling back toward baseline at progression, clonality had risen at the time of ibrutinib response. Relative to age-matched healthy donors, clonality at baseline was higher, and it tracked circulating CD8+ T-cell counts.

Remarks on this clone: The antigen remains undetermined.

The repertoire was sequenced with immunoSEQ multiplex PCR; TCRdb's copy has only in-frame clones and lacks some. The sample has just over 45,000 clones, around 70% seen once; the top ten hold around 13%. The CDR3 has 16 residues. The V gene lost 4 bases and the J gene lost 4 bases, with 21 bases spanning the gap. Germline CDR1 and CDR2: GTSNPN and SVGIG (reference sequence). The origin of this receptor is a human donor with chronic lymphocytic leukemia. This specimen consisted of PBMCs, obtained after 12 months of ibrutinib treatment. The gene calls are TRBV30 and TRBJ2-3, with D perhaps matching TRBD1 (6 bases). The CDR3 loop reads CAWNDQGPQGPDTQYF. The CDR3 DNA reads TGTGCCTGGAACGACCAGGGTCCCCAGGGGCCAGATACGCAGTATTTT.